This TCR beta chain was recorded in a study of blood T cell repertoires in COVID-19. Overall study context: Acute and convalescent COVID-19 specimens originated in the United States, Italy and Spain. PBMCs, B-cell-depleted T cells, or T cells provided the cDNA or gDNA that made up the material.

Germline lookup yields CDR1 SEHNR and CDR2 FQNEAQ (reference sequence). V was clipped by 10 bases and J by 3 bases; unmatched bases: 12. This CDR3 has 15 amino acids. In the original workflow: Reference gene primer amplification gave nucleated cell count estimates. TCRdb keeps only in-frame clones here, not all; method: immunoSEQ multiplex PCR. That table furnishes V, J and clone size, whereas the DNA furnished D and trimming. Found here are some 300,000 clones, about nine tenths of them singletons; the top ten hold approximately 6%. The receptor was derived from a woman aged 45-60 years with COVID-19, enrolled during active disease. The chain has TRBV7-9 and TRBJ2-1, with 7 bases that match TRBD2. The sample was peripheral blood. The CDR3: CATRSPGLLYNEQFF. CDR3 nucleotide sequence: TGTGCCACCCGATCCCCGGGACTACTCTACAATGAGCAGTTCTTC. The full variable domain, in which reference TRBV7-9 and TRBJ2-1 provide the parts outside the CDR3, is DTGVSQNPRHKITKRGQNVTFRCDPISEHNRLYWYRQTLGQGPEFLTYFQNEAQLEKSRLLSDRFSAERPKGSFSTLEIQRTEQGDSAMYLCATRSPGLLYNEQFFGPGTRLTVL.